These 22 T cell receptor beta chains share one sample of origin, sequenced in a study of blood T cell repertoires in COVID-19. Produced via immunoSEQ multiplex PCR; TCRdb's table is partial and in-frame only. In the table there are approximately 200,000 clones, roughly 86% of which are singletons. The sample comprised peripheral blood. Receptors were obtained from a woman in her 30s with active or convalescent COVID-19.

V usage is TRBV12-3 or TRBV12-4 and J usage is TRBJ2-7, with a possible D match to TRBD1 (5 bases). The CDR3 covers 11 residues. Trimming removed 8 bases from V and 5 bases from J, with 10 bases in between. CDR3 sequence: CASRQGNEQYF. The CDR3 nucleotides are TGTGCCAGCCGTCAGGGAAACGAGCAGTACTTC.

This clone has just a few counts. V gene TRBV10-1 combines with J gene TRBJ2-2; D is possibly TRBD2 (5 bases). Germline CDR1 is WNHNN and CDR2 is SYGVQD (reference sequence). V was shortened by 2 bases and J by 6 bases, with 10 bases between the two germline ends. This CDR3 is 14 amino acids long. In DNA form, the CDR3 reads TGCGCCAGCAGTGAGACCGGCGGGTCCGGGGAGCTGTTTTTT. It specifies CASSETGGSGELFF.

The chain links TRBV5-5 to TRBJ1-3; no clear D gene. The length of the CDR3 is 15 residues. V was trimmed by 2 bases and J by 8 bases, leaving 17 bases between them. Germline V gene lookup returns CDR1 SGHKS and CDR2 YYEKEE (reference sequence). The CDR3 DNA reads as TGTGCCAGCAGCTTTTCACTCAAACTCTCGGACACCATATATTTT. Residues: CASSFSLKLSDTIYF.

This clone was seen more than once but under ten times. CDR3 residues: CASSLTGRGHYGYTF. As DNA, the CDR3 is TGTGCCAGCAGTTTAACGGGCAGGGGCCACTATGGCTACACCTTC. The chain employs TRBV27 and TRBJ1-2, with TRBD1 as a possible D gene (6 bases). There are 15 residues in the CDR3. The V end lost 2 bases, the J end lost 3 bases, and 13 bases lay between the germline ends. Looked up from germline, CDR1 is MNHEY and CDR2 is SMNVEV (reference sequence).

The V call is TRBV5-5, the J call TRBJ2-2; D not resolved. V lost 0 bases and J 8 bases, leaving 5 bases between the germline ends. This CDR3 has 12 amino acids. CDR1 is SGHKS, CDR2 YYEKEE, per germline (reference sequence). Here the CDR3 reads CASSLAQGELFF. In DNA form, the CDR3 reads TGTGCCAGCAGCTTGGCCCAAGGGGAGCTGTTTTTT.

The chain combines TRBV15 with TRBJ2-2; 12 positions agree with TRBD2. Per germline, CDR1 LNHNV and CDR2 YYDKDF (reference sequence). The V and J ends lost 0 bases and 5 bases, in that order; junction bases with no gene match: 7. The CDR3 sequence is 18 residues long. CDR3 DNA: TGTGCCACCAGCAGAGATCCCCCCACTAGCGGGAGGACCGGGGAGCTGTTTTTT. It codes for CATSRDPPTSGRTGELFF.

This clone was observed a few times. The V call is TRBV10-2, the J call TRBJ1-6; D is possibly TRBD1 (6 bases). With 2 bases removed from V and 10 bases from J, the gap between germline ends came to 12 bases. The length of the CDR3 is 14 residues. CDR1 WSHSY and CDR2 SAAADI come from the germline V gene. The CDR3 DNA sequence: TGCGCCAGCAGTGAGGGCAGGGGAGGGTCACCCCTCCACTTT. It codes for CASSEGRGGSPLHF.

The J gene is TRBJ1-4, the V gene TRBV12-5; D not resolved. Per the germline V gene, CDR1 is LGHNT and CDR2 is FRNRAP. The CDR3 is made up of 13 amino acids. V lost 6 bases to trimming and J lost 8 bases, with 13 bases between them. The CDR3 loop reads CASGLALEEKLFF. The CDR3 coding sequence is TGTGCTAGTGGCCTCGCACTCGAGGAAAAACTGTTTTTT.

The chain uses TRBV19 and TRBJ1-1; weak D call: TRBD1 (5 bases). V gave up 3 bases and J gave up 3 bases, with 14 bases separating them. The CDR3 sequence is 15 residues long. The germline CDR1 and CDR2 sequences are LNHDA and SQIVND (reference sequence). CDR3 nucleotides: TGTGCCAGTAGTATGCTGGGCCCGGGGGACACTGAAGCTTTCTTT. Translation: CASSMLGPGDTEAFF. The full variable domain, its missing parts supplied by reference TRBV19 and TRBJ1-1, is DGGITQSPKYLFRKEGQNVTLSCEQNLNHDAMYWYRQDPGQGLRLIYYSQIVNDFQKGDIAEGYSVSREKKESFPLTVTSAQKNPTAFYLCASSMLGPGDTEAFFGQGTRLTVV.

The rearrangement joins TRBV18 to TRBJ2-2; 8 nucleotides match TRBD1. Germline loops: CDR1 KGHSH, CDR2 LQKENI. V lost 3 bases, J lost 5 bases, and 5 bases stayed unmatched. The CDR3 extends over 15 amino acids. The CDR3 DNA reads TGTGCCAGCTCACCGGACAGGGTGGGAACCGGGGAGCTGTTTTTT. Its translation: CASSPDRVGTGELFF. The whole variable domain, remainder taken from reference TRBV18 and TRBJ2-2, is NAGVMQNPRHLVRRRGQEARLRCSPMKGHSHVYWYRQLPEEGLKFMVYLQKENIIDESGMPKERFSAEFPKEGPSILRIQQVVRGDSAAYFCASSPDRVGTGELFFGEGSRLTVL.

The chain carries TRBV7-2 and TRBJ2-1, with 8 bases identical to TRBD1. The CDR3 contains 16 residues. Trimming cost V 3 bases and J 4 bases; bases outside gene matches: 8. Germline assignment: CDR1 SGHTA and CDR2 FQGNSA. For the CDR3, the DNA is TGTGCCAGCAGCTTCCAGGGGGCAGGAGGATACAATGAGCAGTTCTTC. As protein: CASSFQGAGGYNEQFF.

Comment on this clone: Distinct nucleotide sequences in the sample also encode this CDR3. This chain uses TRBV7-9 with TRBJ2-5; 7 nucleotides agree with TRBD1. V was pared by 1 base and J by 3 bases, with 5 bases of the junction left unmatched. Germline V gene data show CDR1 as SEHNR and CDR2 as FQNEAQ (reference sequence). This CDR3 has 15 amino acids. As DNA, the CDR3 is TGTGCCAGCAGCTTAGGGGGACAGATAAAAGAGACCCAGTACTTC. This encodes CASSLGGQIKETQYF.

This rearrangement joins TRBV6-5 to TRBJ2-7; unclear D gene. CDR3 size: 11 residues. Germline-derived CDR1 and CDR2 are MNHEY and SVGAGI. V was cut by 10 bases and J by 0 bases, with 7 bases left in between. The CDR3 is CATRPSYEQYF. CDR3 nucleotide sequence: TGTGCCACGCGGCCCTCCTACGAGCAGTACTTC.

V and J are TRBV27 and TRBJ2-7; D possibly corresponds to TRBD1 (6 bases). V lost 2 bases to trimming and J lost 3 bases, with 14 bases between them. In germline, CDR1 is MNHEY, CDR2 SMNVEV (reference sequence). This CDR3 contains 15 residues. For the CDR3, the DNA is TGTGCCAGCAGTTTACCCGGGACATATAACTACGAGCAGTACTTC. It codes for CASSLPGTYNYEQYF.

The chain joins TRBV5-4 to TRBJ1-1; D uncertain. Trimming left V 0 bases short and J 6 bases short, with 6 bases between. CDR1 SGHNT and CDR2 YYREEE come from the germline V gene (reference sequence). The CDR3 has 12 residues. The DNA for the CDR3 is TGTGCCAGCAGCTTGGGCGGTCCTGAAGCTTTCTTT. Its translation: CASSLGGPEAFF.

The genes are TRBV4-1 and TRBJ1-2, with TRBD1 matching 7 bases. Germline CDR1 MGHRA, CDR2 YSYEKL. Losses at the gene ends were 0 bases for V and 7 bases for J; bases not matched to a gene: 11. The CDR3 is 16 residues long. CDR3 protein: CASSQDQDRPVGGYTF. CDR3 nucleotide sequence: TGCGCCAGCAGCCAAGATCAGGACAGGCCAGTGGGTGGCTACACCTTC.

As DNA, the CDR3 is TGTGCCAGTAGTATGCTAGCGGGTAGCACAGATACGCAGTATTTT. Its protein is CASSMLAGSTDTQYF. This chain uses TRBV19 with TRBJ2-3; TRBD2 agrees at 8 bases. The CDR3 has 15 amino acids. Germline CDR1 LNHDA, CDR2 SQIVND (reference sequence). The V and J ends lost 3 bases and 0 bases, in that order; junction bases with no gene match: 2.

The count of this clone is one. V is TRBV11-2 and J is TRBJ1-1; no clear D. V was clipped by 7 bases and J by 1 base, with 13 bases between them. The CDR3 runs to 14 residues. In germline, CDR1 is SGHAT, CDR2 FQNNGV. The CDR3 here is CASKRSGANTEAFF. Here the CDR3 DNA reads TGTGCCAGCAAAAGGTCTGGAGCGAACACTGAAGCTTTCTTT.

The genes are TRBV5-4 and TRBJ2-1; D is perhaps TRBD2 (5 bases). Per germline, CDR1 SGHNT and CDR2 YYREEE (reference sequence). This CDR3 is built from 14 residues. V dropped 3 bases and J dropped 9 bases, with 16 bases sitting between them. The CDR3 here is CASSSPGGFSEQFF. CDR3 bases: TGTGCCAGCAGCTCGCCAGGCGGGTTCAGTGAGCAGTTCTTC.

This clone was recorded once. The rearrangement joins TRBV29-1 to TRBJ2-2, with D possibly being TRBD1 (5 bases). The germline V gene encodes CDR1 SQVTM and CDR2 ANQGSEA. This CDR3 region has 15 residues. Trimming cost V 3 bases and J 4 bases, with 15 bases left between them. CDR3 bases: TGCAGCGTTGAGCCTCAGGGTAGAGGCACCGGGGAGCTGTTTTTT. Translated, it gives CSVEPQGRGTGELFF.

This chain connects TRBV11-3 to TRBJ1-1; D not certain. Trimming removed 3 bases from V and 9 bases from J, with 8 bases in between. Per germline, CDR1 SGHNT and CDR2 YENEEA. The CDR3 totals 11 residues. The CDR3 coding sequence is TGTGCCAGCAGCTTGGGCTTCCAAGCTTTCTTT. Its translation is CASSLGFQAFF.

This chain uses TRBV6-6 with TRBJ1-4; 10 bases fit TRBD1. This CDR3 is 18 amino acids long. Per germline, CDR1 MNHNY and CDR2 SVGAGI (reference sequence). V trimming: 5 bases; J trimming: 1 base; junction bases outside the gene matches: 10. The CDR3 bases are TGTGCCAGCAGTCGTTTCGGACAGGGGGGAAGAACTAATGAAAAACTGTTTTTT. Its translation is CASSRFGQGGRTNEKLFF.